Included here is one TCR beta chain sequence, with context. The data originate from a study of blood T cell repertoires in COVID-19. As for the study in general: From T cells, B-cell-depleted T cells, or PBMCs came the material, which was cDNA or gDNA.

Method: immunoSEQ multiplex PCR; TCRdb's copy keeps in-frame clones and lacks some. The table lists around 370,000 clones, around 89% of them singletons. This CDR3 region has 15 residues. The V and J ends lost 7 bases and 4 bases respectively, with 17 bases between them. From germline, CDR1 is SGHTA and CDR2 FQGNSA. The chain is built from TRBV7-2 and TRBJ1-5, with D tentatively TRBD1 (6 bases). Material for sequencing was peripheral blood. This TCR was recovered from a man younger than 30 with active or convalescent COVID-19. CDR3 DNA: TGTGCCAGCAAGGCTGGGGGCGGGGGAAATCAGCCCCAGCATTTT. It specifies CASKAGGGGNQPQHF. The variable domain in full, with the rest retrieved from reference TRBV7-2 and TRBJ1-5, is GAGVSQSPSNKVTEKGKDVELRCDPISGHTALYWYRQSLGQGLEFLIYFQGNSAPDKSGLPSDRFSAERTGGSVSTLTIQRTQQEDSAVYLCASKAGGGGNQPQHFGDGTRLSIL.